This T cell receptor beta chain emerged from a study of T-cell reconstitution after alpha-beta-depleted transplantation in children. This clonotype was seen more than once but under ten times. Its antigen is undetermined. This CDR3 spans 15 amino acids. The germline V gene has CDR1 SGDLS and CDR2 YYNGEE. Trimming cost V 0 bases and J 5 bases, with 14 bases left between them. The TCRbeta library incorporated unique molecular identifiers. One entry per CDR3 protein results from TCRdb running MiXCR on the PCR reads. The repertoire has roughly 220,000 distinct CDR3 sequences, approximately 8.4% of them found once; the top ten carry about 40%. Study-level findings and limits: Among T cells one year after transplant, newly produced cells accounted for most counts and diversity. Some patients' high day-60 TCRbeta diversity was traced to surviving recipient T cells and thymic progenitors. In patients about two months after transplant, alpha-beta T cells reportedly arose from several hundred expanded graft clones.

The specimen comprised PBMCs, mostly from graft donor cells, sampled 360 days after TCRalphabeta/CD19-depleted stem cell transplant. The J gene is TRBJ2-5, the V gene TRBV9; weak D call: TRBD2 (5 bases). The TCR originated in a male patient aged 2 to 9 who had a stem cell transplant for acute myeloid leukemia, so the T cells may come from the graft donor. For the CDR3, the DNA is TGTGCCAGCAGCGTAGATCGGGGAAGTCAGGAGACCCAGTACTTC. It specifies CASSVDRGSQETQYF.